This TCR beta chain comes out of a study of siplizumab effects on memory and regulatory T cells. TCR templates, about 10^5 per sample, were assayed. Clones were sequenced by immunoSEQ multiplex PCR, and TCRdb holds only the in-frame ones, with some missing. The sample has approximately 91,000 clones; 85% to 95% are singletons. Concerning this clone: Its target is not known.

Study-wide results and limits: Naive T cells were seen as more diverse than memory cells and as major alloresponse contributors. The mapping of alloreactive clones to unstimulated subsets covered only a minor fraction of them.

Source material: CD8+ T cells sorted from blood. This TCR derives from a human donor in good health.

The CDR3, as DNA: TGTGCCAGCAGCGACATAGCGGGAGGGCATGAGCAGTTCTTC. Translation gives CASSDIAGGHEQFF. The rearrangement links TRBV9 to TRBJ2-1; TRBD2 agrees at 11 bases. The CDR3 consists of 14 residues. Germline V gene data show CDR1 as SGDLS and CDR2 as YYNGEE. With 3 bases clipped from V and 8 bases from J, the junction kept 4 bases outside the gene matches. The whole variable domain, filled in from reference TRBV9 and TRBJ2-1, reads DSGVTQTPKHLITATGQRVTLRCSPRSGDLSVYWYQQSLDQGLQFLIQYYNGEERAKGNILERFSAQQFPDLHSELNLSSLELGDSALYFCASSDIAGGHEQFFGPGTRLTVL.